This TCR beta chain comes out of a study of blood T cells in healthy people across ages (dated by TCRdb to between 2015 and 2017). Some background on the complete study: In model experiments, template switching captured roughly one uniquely barcoded TCR beta cDNA molecule for every two T cells. To track age-related changes in TCR beta repertoire diversity, the study relied on deep sequencing normalized with unique cDNA molecular identifiers. Four age groups were formed from the donors: young (average about 16 years), middle-aged (approximately 42), aged (62) and long-lived (approximately 78). Donors of different ages were randomly distributed across sequencing lanes to avoid experimental bias. The study analyzed two additional independent replicas of 1 million unique cDNA reads from the same blood draw for two donors, one aged 18 to 30 and one aged 80 or older. Results and caveats for the whole study, not just this receptor: Since profiling was done on bulk unsorted PBMCs, naive and antigen-experienced compartments could not be conclusively compared. There was a strong correlation between observed TCR beta diversity and the percentage of naive T cells measured by flow cytometry. Estimates of total diversity from one million sequenced T cells were regarded as lower bounds and underestimates. As age increased, observed TCR beta diversity per million T cells dropped in a roughly linear way, and a significant reduction was already evident by age 40. The CMV infection status of donors was not known, potentially confounding age-related changes in expanded clonotypes. Compared with the aged group, the long-lived group had more naive CD4+ T cells, fewer expanded clones and increased TCR diversity, suggesting age selection.

This clonotype occurred a few times. The antigen it binds to is not known. No base-level quality is on record; no much larger clone is a single base apart. V has 3 bases trimmed and J has 3 bases trimmed; junction bases matching no gene number 9. The germline V gene specifies SGHTA as CDR1 and FQGNSA as CDR2. The CDR3 runs 16 amino acids, cysteine and phenylalanine included. CDR3 DNA only is kept here, 48 bases in frame from base 1. The library was obtained by 5' RACE. The sample was run on an Illumina HiSeq 2500. The second PCR ran for about 6 to 11 cycles and used a J-beta primer mix along with a sample-barcoded 5' primer. A template-switch 5' adaptor carrying 12 random nucleotides introduced a unique molecular identifier onto each TCR beta cDNA molecule. Each sample yielded at least 3 million CDR3-containing paired-end reads. All of the RNA was converted into first-strand cDNA using the Mint cDNA synthesis kit, with a TRBC-specific oligonucleotide serving as the primer. All cDNA was treated with uracil-DNA glycosylase and then went through a first 18-cycle PCR with the universal primers M1SS and BC2_uni_R. In the source study's methods: Each sample was normalized by randomly selecting 1 million high-quality reads, each carrying a distinct molecular identifier. Instead of being binned into consensus sequences, reads that shared molecular identifiers were thrown out. MiTCR, run with a Q25 quality threshold and the strictest error-elimination algorithm, handled CDR3 identification, clonotype clustering and error correction. A nonparametric unseen species model with Euler transformation was used to estimate a lower bound on total TCR beta diversity. Using fastp trimming at Q25 and MiXCR clonotype assembly, TCRdb reanalyzed the public sequencing data and kept in-frame beta chains. Identical CDR3 protein sequences are pooled into one entry, listed with their most common genes and DNA. The V and J calls come from TCRdb's annotation, not from the publication. This sample has 1.5 million to 2 million distinct CDR3 sequences in its table, and 28% of those were observed once. Of the sample, around 7.7% is held by the ten largest clones.

Systemically healthy Caucasian individuals from Russia, over 30 in total and aged about 6 to 90 years, were included as donors. Each donor gave ten milliliters of peripheral blood, collected into EDTA-treated Vacutainer tubes. Ficoll-Paque density-gradient centrifugation was used to isolate PBMCs, with at least 7 million per sample. Total RNA was extracted from PBMCs with Trizol reagent, with at least 6 micrograms obtained per sample. Naive CD45RAhigh/CD27high T cell percentages were measured by flow cytometry on a PBMC aliquot from every donor. This clonotype was obtained from a woman aged 25 to 45 in good health. Sample: blood. The chain is made from TRBV7-2 and TRBJ2-7; 9 nucleotides in the junction match TRBD1. The CDR3 has the sequence CASSLTGTGSDYEQYF. The DNA sequence reads TGTGCCAGCAGCTTGACTGGGACAGGGTCGGACTACGAGCAGTACTTC.